The 21 T cell receptor beta chains given below trace back to one sample, sequenced in a study of tumor-infiltrating lymphocytes in localized non-small cell lung cancer. Profiled with immunoSEQ multiplex PCR; TCRdb holds only in-frame clones, not every one. The repertoire has 15,000 or so clones, around 80% of them found once; the top ten carry roughly 6.7%. What was sequenced was lung tumor tissue. Receptors were obtained from a human donor with non-small cell lung cancer.

The gene calls are TRBV6-1 and TRBJ2-3; TRBD2 agrees at 8 bases. CDR1 MNHNS and CDR2 SASEGT come from the germline V gene. The CDR3 is made up of 13 amino acids. The ends lost 2 bases at V and 12 bases at J; junction bases unmatched: 7. DNA for the CDR3: TGTGCCAGCAGTGAATTTGGGACTAGTGAACAGTATTTT. As protein: CASSEFGTSEQYF.

The sample holds a few counts of this clone. This chain joins TRBV11-3 and TRBJ2-1, with 10 bases identical to TRBD2. The junction had 2 bases not matched to a gene; V was cut back by 4 bases and J by 2 bases. Germline CDR1 SGHNT, CDR2 YENEEA. The CDR3 contains 15 residues. CDR3 protein: CASSSLAGAYNEQFF. CDR3 nucleotide sequence: TGTGCCAGCAGCTCTCTAGCGGGGGCCTACAATGAGCAGTTCTTC.

The rearrangement links TRBV4-3 to TRBJ1-5; D is unresolved. Germline V gene lookup returns CDR1 LGHNA and CDR2 YSLEER. This CDR3 comprises 15 residues. The V and J ends lost 0 bases and 1 base respectively, with 7 bases between them. Written as DNA, the CDR3 is TGCGCCAGCAGCCAAGATCTAAACAGCAATCAGCCCCAGCATTTT. It encodes CASSQDLNSNQPQHF.

V and J are TRBV29-1 and TRBJ2-6, with D possibly being TRBD1 (6 bases). Between the trimmed V and J ends, which lost 5 bases and 3 bases, there was a span of 11 bases. In germline, CDR1 is SQVTM, CDR2 ANQGSEA. The CDR3 sequence is 14 residues long. The CDR3 sequence: CSVLKGDGANVLTF. The DNA for the CDR3 is TGCAGCGTTTTGAAGGGGGATGGGGCCAACGTCCTGACTTTC.

V and J are TRBV30 and TRBJ2-7; 9 bases line up with TRBD2. This CDR3 comprises 14 residues. V was pared by 4 bases and J by 5 bases, with 9 bases of the junction left unmatched. Germline V gene sequence: CDR1 GTSNPN, CDR2 SVGIG (reference sequence). The CDR3 here is CAWKPGLATHEQYF. The CDR3, as DNA: TGTGCCTGGAAACCGGGACTAGCTACCCACGAGCAGTACTTC.

A note on this clone: Distinct nucleotide sequences in the sample also encode this CDR3. The rearrangement links TRBV5-1 to TRBJ1-4; 9 positions match TRBD1. The CDR3 covers 14 residues. Germline trimming cut 2 bases from V and 8 bases from J; bases unmatched to any gene: 4. In germline, CDR1 is SGHRS, CDR2 YFSETQ. CDR3 in DNA: TGCGCCAGCAGCTTCGGACAGGGGAGAGAAAAACTGTTTTTT. It is translated as CASSFGQGREKLFF.

V and J are TRBV27 and TRBJ2-5; D gene uncertain. The end of the DNA fits TRBJ2-7 better, so the J call may be wrong. There are 11 residues in the CDR3. The germline V gene has CDR1 MNHEY and CDR2 SMNVEV (reference sequence). The CDR3 protein is CASSSYYEQYF. The DNA for the CDR3 is TGTGCCAGCAGTTCTTATTACGAGCAGTACTTC.

V gene TRBV2 combines with J gene TRBJ2-5; 7 bases agree with TRBD1. Per germline, CDR1 SNHLY and CDR2 FYNNEI. With 10 bases clipped from V and 5 bases from J, the junction kept 16 bases outside the gene matches. CDR3 length: 15 residues. CDR3 nucleotide sequence: TGTGCCACTTCGGGGACGACAGGGAATGTGGAGACCCAGTACTTC. This sequence encodes CATSGTTGNVETQYF.

The chain is built from TRBV12-5 and TRBJ1-1; the D gene is possibly TRBD1 (5 bases). Germline V gene lookup returns CDR1 LGHNT and CDR2 FRNRAP. V shed 1 base and J shed 1 base, with 16 bases lying between them. The CDR3 consists of 17 residues. The CDR3 reads CASGLARSGTANTEAFF. Here the CDR3 DNA reads TGTGCTAGTGGTTTGGCCCGCTCCGGGACGGCGAACACTGAAGCTTTCTTT.

Here the CDR3 reads CASSESGTGGYEQYF. Written as DNA, the CDR3 is TGTGCCAGCAGTGAATCCGGGACAGGGGGCTACGAGCAGTACTTC. The genes are TRBV6-1 and TRBJ2-7; the match to TRBD1 covers 11 bases. CDR3 length: 15 amino acids. CDR1 is MNHNS and CDR2 is SASEGT in the germline V gene. Trimming at V came to 2 bases and at J to 3 bases, leaving 3 bases not matched to a gene.

The chain links TRBV7-9 to TRBJ2-7, with 7 bases aligning to TRBD1. The CDR3 runs to 15 residues. The V gene end was trimmed by 5 bases and the J gene end by 4 bases; junction bases not matched to a gene: 11. Germline CDR1 SEHNR, CDR2 FQNEAQ (reference sequence). This CDR3 is CASSPSTGTVYEQYF. For the CDR3, the DNA is TGTGCCAGCAGCCCAAGCACCGGGACAGTTTACGAGCAGTACTTC.

This clone came up once. The V call is TRBV4-1, the J call TRBJ1-4; D perhaps matches TRBD1 (5 bases). The CDR3 has 17 residues. Trimming removed 0 bases at V and 8 bases at J, with 19 bases between. The V gene's germline CDR1 is MGHRA and CDR2 YSYEKL. For the CDR3, the DNA is TGCGCCAGCAGCCAAGAGGAGGGACTTGAGTCGGGAGAAAAACTGTTTTTT. Translating it yields CASSQEEGLESGEKLFF.

The chain has TRBV2 and TRBJ2-5; 9 bases are shared with TRBD1. CDR3 size: 15 residues. V was clipped by 4 bases and J by 7 bases; unmatched bases: 10. Germline values: CDR1 SNHLY, CDR2 FYNNEI. The CDR3 is CASSVIRDRASTQYF. The CDR3 DNA follows: TGTGCCAGCAGTGTGATCAGGGACAGGGCTTCGACCCAGTACTTC.

This rearrangement joins TRBV6-5 to TRBJ1-5; maybe TRBD1 (6 bases). The germline V and J ends were trimmed by 6 bases and 7 bases, with 19 bases remaining between them. CDR1 is MNHEY and CDR2 is SVGAGI in the germline V gene. The CDR3 has 15 residues. CDR3 protein: CASSRTAELKQPQHF. CDR3 DNA sequence: TGTGCCAGCAGCAGGACAGCAGAGTTGAAACAGCCCCAGCATTTT.

This chain uses TRBV5-1 with TRBJ2-3, with 12 bases matching TRBD2. The germline gives CDR1 SGHRS, CDR2 YFSETQ. The CDR3 runs 17 residues. The V and J ends lost 4 bases and 4 bases, in that order; junction bases with no gene match: 10. The CDR3 region is CASSRTSGTKSADTQYF. The CDR3 DNA follows: TGCGCCAGCAGCAGGACTAGCGGGACAAAGTCGGCAGATACGCAGTATTTT.

Judged by abundance, this clone is medium-sized (0.01 to 0.1%). The chain is built from TRBV7-8 and TRBJ2-1; weak D call: TRBD2 (6 bases). Germline assignment: CDR1 SGHVS and CDR2 FQNEAQ. The CDR3 runs to 16 residues. Trimming took 1 base from V and 1 from J, leaving 11 bases between them. The chain's CDR3 is CASSLVPGLSYNEQFF. The CDR3 nucleotides are TGTGCCAGCAGCTTAGTCCCGGGACTTTCCTACAATGAGCAGTTCTTC.

The V and J genes are TRBV7-8 and TRBJ2-5, with unresolved D. CDR1 SGHVS and CDR2 FQNEAQ come from the germline V gene. Trimming left V 5 bases short and J 1 base short, with 8 bases between. CDR3 length equals 13 residues. The CDR3 bases are TGTGCCAGCAGCCTTGGTCTCCAAGAGACCCAGTACTTC. This translates into CASSLGLQETQYF.

This chain joins TRBV9 and TRBJ1-2; 10 bases line up with TRBD1. Trimming removed 0 bases from V and 8 bases from J; junction bases left unmatched: 7. Germline CDR1 is SGDLS and CDR2 is YYNGEE. The CDR3 is 15 residues long. CDR3 nucleotide sequence: TGTGCCAGCAGCGTAGCAACGGGACAGGGGATGGGCTACACCTTC. It yields the protein CASSVATGQGMGYTF.

This rearrangement joins TRBV20-1 to TRBJ2-7, with D possibly being TRBD2 (5 bases). V was trimmed by 6 bases and J by 11 bases, leaving 14 bases between them. The CDR3 runs to 10 residues. Germline V gives CDR1 DFQATT, CDR2 SNEGSKA (reference sequence). DNA of the CDR3: TGCAGTGCCTCCCCGCTCGGGAAGTACTTC. Translated, it gives CSASPLGKYF.

The chain uses TRBV20-1 and TRBJ1-2; D remains unclear. The ends were cut back, 5 bases at V and 1 base at J, with 5 bases in the middle. The CDR3 has 11 residues. The germline gives CDR1 DFQATT, CDR2 SNEGSKA (reference sequence). The CDR3 DNA follows: TGCAGTGCTTCCGTTAACTATGGCTACACCTTC. Translated: CSASVNYGYTF.

This clone was found a few times. This chain joins TRBV5-1 and TRBJ2-5, with 9 bases aligning to TRBD1. The CDR3 covers 14 residues. V dropped 4 bases and J dropped 0; count of bases not matched to a gene: 1. Germline lookup yields CDR1 SGHRS and CDR2 YFSETQ. CDR3 nucleotides: TGCGCCAGCAGCCGGACAGGGGACCAAGAGACCCAGTACTTC. Amino acid sequence: CASSRTGDQETQYF.